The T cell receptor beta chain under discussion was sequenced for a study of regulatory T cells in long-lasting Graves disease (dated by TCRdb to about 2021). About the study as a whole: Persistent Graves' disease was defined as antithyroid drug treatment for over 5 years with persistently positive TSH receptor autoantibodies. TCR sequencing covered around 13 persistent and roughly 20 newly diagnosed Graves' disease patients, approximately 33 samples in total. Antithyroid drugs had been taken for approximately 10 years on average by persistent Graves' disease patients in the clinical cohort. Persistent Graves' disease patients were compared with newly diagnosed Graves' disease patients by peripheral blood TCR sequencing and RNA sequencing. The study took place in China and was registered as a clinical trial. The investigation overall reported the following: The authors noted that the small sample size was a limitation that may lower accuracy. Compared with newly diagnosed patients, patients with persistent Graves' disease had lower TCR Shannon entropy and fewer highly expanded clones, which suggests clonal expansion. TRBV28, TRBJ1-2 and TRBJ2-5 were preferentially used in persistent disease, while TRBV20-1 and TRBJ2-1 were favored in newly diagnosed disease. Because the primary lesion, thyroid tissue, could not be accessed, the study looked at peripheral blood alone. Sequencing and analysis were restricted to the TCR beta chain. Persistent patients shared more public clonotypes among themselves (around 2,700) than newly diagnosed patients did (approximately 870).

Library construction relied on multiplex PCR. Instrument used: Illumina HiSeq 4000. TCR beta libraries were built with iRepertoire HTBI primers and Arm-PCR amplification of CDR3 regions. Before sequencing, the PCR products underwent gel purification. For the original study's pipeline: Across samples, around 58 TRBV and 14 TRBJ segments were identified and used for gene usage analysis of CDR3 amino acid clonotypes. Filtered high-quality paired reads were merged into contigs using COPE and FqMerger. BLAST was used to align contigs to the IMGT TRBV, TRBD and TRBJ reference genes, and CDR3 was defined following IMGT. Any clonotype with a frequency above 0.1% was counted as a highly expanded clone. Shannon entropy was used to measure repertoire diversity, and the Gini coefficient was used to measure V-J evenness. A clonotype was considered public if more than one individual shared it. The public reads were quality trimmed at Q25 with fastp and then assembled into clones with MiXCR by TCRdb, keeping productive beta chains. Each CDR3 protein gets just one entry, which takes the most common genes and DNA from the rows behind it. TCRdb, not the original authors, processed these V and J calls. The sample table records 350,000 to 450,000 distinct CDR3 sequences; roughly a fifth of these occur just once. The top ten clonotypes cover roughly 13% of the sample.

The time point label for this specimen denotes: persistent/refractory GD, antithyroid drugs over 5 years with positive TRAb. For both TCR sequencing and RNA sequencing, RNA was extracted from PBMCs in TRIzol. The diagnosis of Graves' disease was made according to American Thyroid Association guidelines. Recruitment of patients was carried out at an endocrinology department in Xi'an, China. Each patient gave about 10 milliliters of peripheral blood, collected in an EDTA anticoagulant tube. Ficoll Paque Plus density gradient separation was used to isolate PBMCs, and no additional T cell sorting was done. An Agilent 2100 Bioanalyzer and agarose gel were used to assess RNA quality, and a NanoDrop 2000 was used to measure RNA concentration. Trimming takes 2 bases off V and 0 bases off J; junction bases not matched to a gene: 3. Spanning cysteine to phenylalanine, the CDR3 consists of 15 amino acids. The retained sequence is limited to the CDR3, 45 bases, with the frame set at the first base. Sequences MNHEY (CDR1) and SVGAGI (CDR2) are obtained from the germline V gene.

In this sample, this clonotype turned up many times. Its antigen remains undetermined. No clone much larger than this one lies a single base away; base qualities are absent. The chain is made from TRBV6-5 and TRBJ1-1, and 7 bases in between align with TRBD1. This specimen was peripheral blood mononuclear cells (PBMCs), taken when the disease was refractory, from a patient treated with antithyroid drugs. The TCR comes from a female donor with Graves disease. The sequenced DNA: TGTGCCAGCAGTTACAGGGGGCACATGAACACTGAAGCTTTCTTT. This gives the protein CASSYRGHMNTEAFF.